In its sample, the clone carrying this T cell receptor beta chain is medium-sized. Its antigen remains unknown. Treatment was busulfan-fludarabine conditioning, a marrow graft, and cyclophosphamide on days +3 and +4. This sample stems from a study of T cells after posttransplantation cyclophosphamide. Whole-study findings and limits: Later post-transplant blood repertoires were often dominated by donor CD8+ memory clones.

Libraries were prepared by immunoSEQ multiplex PCR; TCRdb keeps only in-frame clonotypes and omits some of them. The sample contains about 14,000 clones, none of them singletons. The ends lost 6 bases at V and 1 base at J; junction bases unmatched: 5. The CDR3 has 14 residues. Per germline, CDR1 MNHEY and CDR2 SVGAGI. This TCR was sampled from a female patient in her forties who received an allogeneic stem cell transplant from a related donor, was CMV-positive, and had no GVHD. Some T cells may possibly be graft donor cells. The chain joins TRBV6-5 to TRBJ1-1; 7 bases map to TRBD1. This specimen was PBMCs, taken 1162 days after allogeneic stem cell transplant with posttransplant cyclophosphamide. In DNA, the CDR3 is TGTGCCAGCAGGATGGGACAGAGGAACACTGAAGCTTTCTTT. Residues: CASRMGQRNTEAFF.